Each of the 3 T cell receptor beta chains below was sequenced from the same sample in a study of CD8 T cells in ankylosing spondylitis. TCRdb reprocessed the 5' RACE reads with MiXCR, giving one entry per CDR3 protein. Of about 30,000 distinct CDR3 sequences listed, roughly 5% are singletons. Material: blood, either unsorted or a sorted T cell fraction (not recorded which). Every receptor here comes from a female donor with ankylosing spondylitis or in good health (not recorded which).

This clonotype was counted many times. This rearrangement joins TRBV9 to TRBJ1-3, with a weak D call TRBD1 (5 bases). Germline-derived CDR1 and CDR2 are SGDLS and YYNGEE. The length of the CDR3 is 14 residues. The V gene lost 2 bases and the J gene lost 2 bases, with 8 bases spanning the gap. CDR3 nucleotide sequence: TGTGCCAGCAGCGTGGTGGGGGCTGGAAACACCATATATTTT. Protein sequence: CASSVVGAGNTIYF.

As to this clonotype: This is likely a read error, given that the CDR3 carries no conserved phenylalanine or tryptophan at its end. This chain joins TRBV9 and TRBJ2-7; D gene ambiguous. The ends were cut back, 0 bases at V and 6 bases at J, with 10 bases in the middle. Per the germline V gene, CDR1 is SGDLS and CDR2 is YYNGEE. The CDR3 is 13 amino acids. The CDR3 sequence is CASSVASWGEQYL. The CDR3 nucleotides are TGTGCCAGCAGCGTAGCAAGCTGGGGCGAGCAGTACCTC.

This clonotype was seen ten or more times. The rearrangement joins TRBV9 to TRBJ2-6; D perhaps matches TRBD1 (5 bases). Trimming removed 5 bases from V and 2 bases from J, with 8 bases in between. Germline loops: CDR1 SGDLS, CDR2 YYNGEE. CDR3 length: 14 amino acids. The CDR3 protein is CASRKGPGANVLTF. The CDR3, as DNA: TGTGCCAGCAGAAAGGGGCCTGGGGCCAACGTCCTGACTTTC.